This record concerns one T cell receptor (beta chain) sequence. Germline V gene lookup returns CDR1 SEHNR and CDR2 FQNEAQ (reference sequence). The CDR3 spans 17 residues. J lost 8 bases, V lost 3 bases, and 16 bases had no gene match. This record comes from a study of cytomegalovirus exposure and HLA in healthy donors. PCR involved 60 Vbeta and 13 Jbeta primers. Here immunoSEQ multiplex PCR was the method, and the copy in TCRdb shows in-frame clones only, minus some. The data show 110,000 to 150,000 clones, 65% to 85% seen once. The origin of this receptor is a man younger than 40 in good health and CMV-seronegative. The sequencing input was PBMCs. The J gene is TRBJ2-1, the V gene TRBV7-9, with 7 nucleotides matching TRBD1. The CDR3 DNA reads as TGTGCCAGCAGCTTCCTTCCGGGGACAGCCTTTCGGGATGAGCAGTTCTTC. Protein product: CASSFLPGTAFRDEQFF.